This T cell receptor beta chain originates from a study of blood T cell repertoires in COVID-19. Trimming took off 8 bases at V and 5 bases at J, with 13 bases between the two ends. The germline V gene encodes CDR1 LNHNV and CDR2 YYDKDF (reference sequence). This CDR3 has 13 amino acids. This table comes from immunoSEQ multiplex PCR, and its TCRdb copy is limited to in-frame clones, with some not included. The data contain about 210,000 clones, around four fifths of them singletons. This clone was counted between two and nine times. The chain combines TRBV15 with TRBJ2-1; TRBD2 might be the D (5 bases). The TCR originated in a man between 50 and 59 years old with active or convalescent COVID-19. Sequencing input: peripheral blood. In DNA form, the CDR3 reads TGTGCCACCCTCGGGCGGGTGAACAATGAGCAGTTCTTC. Amino acid sequence: CATLGRVNNEQFF.